This T cell receptor beta chain was documented in a study of cytomegalovirus exposure and HLA in healthy donors. Primers: 60 Vbeta forward and 13 Jbeta reverse. The table came from immunoSEQ multiplex PCR; TCRdb's copy has only in-frame clones and leaves some out. Among fewer than 150,000 clones listed, 75% to 90% were seen once. Findings and limits, study-wide: Several of the most significant clusters appeared, in a later analysis, to be linked to common viral pathogens.

In nominal health when sampled, donors likely had unrecorded immune exposures nonetheless. This clone was seen a single time. Antigen: not known. Sequenced material: PBMCs. The TCR was taken from a woman aged 30 to 39 in good health and CMV-seropositive.

The CDR3 is CAISESMRGQGGYEQYF. CDR3 sequence (DNA): TGTGCCATCAGTGAGTCGATGAGGGGCCAGGGGGGCTACGAGCAGTACTTC. This chain uses TRBV10-3 with TRBJ2-7; D is possibly TRBD1 (7 bases). The V end lost 0 bases, the J end lost 3 bases, and 18 bases lay between the germline ends. There are 17 residues in the CDR3. The germline V gene encodes CDR1 ENHRY and CDR2 SYGVKD.